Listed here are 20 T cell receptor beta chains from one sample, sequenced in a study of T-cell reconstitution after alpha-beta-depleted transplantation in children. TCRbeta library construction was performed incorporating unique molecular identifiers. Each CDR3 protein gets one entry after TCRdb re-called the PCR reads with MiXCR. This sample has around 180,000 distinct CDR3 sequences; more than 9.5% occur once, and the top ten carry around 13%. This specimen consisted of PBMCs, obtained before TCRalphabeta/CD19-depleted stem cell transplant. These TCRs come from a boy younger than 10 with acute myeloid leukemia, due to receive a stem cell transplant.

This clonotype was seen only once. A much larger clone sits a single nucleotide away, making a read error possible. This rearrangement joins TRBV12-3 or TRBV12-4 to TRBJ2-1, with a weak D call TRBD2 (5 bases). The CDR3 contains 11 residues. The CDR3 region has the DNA TGTGCCAGCGCATACGGGAATGACCAGTTCTTC. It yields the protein CASAYGNDQFF.

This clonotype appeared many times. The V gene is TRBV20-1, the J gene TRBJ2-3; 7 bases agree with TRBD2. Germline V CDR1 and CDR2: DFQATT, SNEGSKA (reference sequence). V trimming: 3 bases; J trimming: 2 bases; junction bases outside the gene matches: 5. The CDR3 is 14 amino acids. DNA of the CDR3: TGCAGTGCTAGCCTGGGAGGGTTCACAGATACGCAGTATTTT. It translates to CSASLGGFTDTQYF.

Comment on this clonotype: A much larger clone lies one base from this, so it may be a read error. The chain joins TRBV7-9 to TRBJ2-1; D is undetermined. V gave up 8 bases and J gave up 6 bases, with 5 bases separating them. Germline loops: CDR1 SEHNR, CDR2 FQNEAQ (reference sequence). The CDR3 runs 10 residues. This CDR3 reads CASCGNEQFF. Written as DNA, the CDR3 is TGTGCCAGCTGCGGCAATGAGCAGTTCTTC. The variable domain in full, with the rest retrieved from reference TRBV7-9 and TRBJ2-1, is DTGVSQNPRHKITKRGQNVTFRCDPISEHNRLYWYRQTLGQGPEFLTYFQNEAQLEKSRLLSDRFSAERPKGSFSTLEIQRTEQGDSAMYLCASCGNEQFFGPGTRLTVL.

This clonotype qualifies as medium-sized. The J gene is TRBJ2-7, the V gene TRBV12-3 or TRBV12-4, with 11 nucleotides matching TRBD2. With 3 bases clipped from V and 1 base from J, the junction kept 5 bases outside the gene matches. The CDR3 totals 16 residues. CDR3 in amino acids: CASSFSRLAGSYEQYF. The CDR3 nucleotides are TGTGCCAGCAGTTTTTCCCGACTAGCGGGATCCTACGAGCAGTACTTC.

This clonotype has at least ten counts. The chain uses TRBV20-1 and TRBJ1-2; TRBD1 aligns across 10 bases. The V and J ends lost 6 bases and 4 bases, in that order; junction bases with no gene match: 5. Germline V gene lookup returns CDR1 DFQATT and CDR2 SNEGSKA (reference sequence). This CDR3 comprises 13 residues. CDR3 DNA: TGCAGTGCATATTGGACAGGGGGCTATGGCTACACCTTC. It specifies CSAYWTGGYGYTF.

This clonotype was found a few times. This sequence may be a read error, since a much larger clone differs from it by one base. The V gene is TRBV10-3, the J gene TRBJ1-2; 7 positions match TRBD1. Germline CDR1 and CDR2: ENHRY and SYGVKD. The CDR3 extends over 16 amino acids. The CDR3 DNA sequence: TGTGCCATCAGTGAGTGGGACAGTCATACTAACTATGGCTACCCCTTC. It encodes CAISEWDSHTNYGYPF.

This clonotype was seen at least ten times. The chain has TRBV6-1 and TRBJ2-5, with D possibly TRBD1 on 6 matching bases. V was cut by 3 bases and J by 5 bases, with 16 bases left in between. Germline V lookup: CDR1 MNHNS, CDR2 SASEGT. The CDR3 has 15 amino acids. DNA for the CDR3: TGTGCCAGCAGTGAGCGGGCAGGGGATTTCGAGACCCAGTACTTC. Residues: CASSERAGDFETQYF.

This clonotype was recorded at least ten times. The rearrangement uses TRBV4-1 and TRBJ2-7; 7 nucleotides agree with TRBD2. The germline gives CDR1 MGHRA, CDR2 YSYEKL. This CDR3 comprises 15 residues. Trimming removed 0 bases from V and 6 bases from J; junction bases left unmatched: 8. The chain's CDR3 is CASSQEGLPPSEQYF. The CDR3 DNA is TGCGCCAGCAGCCAAGAGGGACTACCACCCAGCGAGCAGTACTTC.

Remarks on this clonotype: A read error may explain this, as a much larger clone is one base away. CDR3 DNA: TGTTCCACCAGTGACTGGATGGGGACCCAGTACTTC. It translates to CSTSDWMGTQYF. The chain uses TRBV24-1 and TRBJ2-5; D is undetermined. CDR1 KGHDR and CDR2 SFDVKD come from the germline V gene. The CDR3 covers 12 residues.

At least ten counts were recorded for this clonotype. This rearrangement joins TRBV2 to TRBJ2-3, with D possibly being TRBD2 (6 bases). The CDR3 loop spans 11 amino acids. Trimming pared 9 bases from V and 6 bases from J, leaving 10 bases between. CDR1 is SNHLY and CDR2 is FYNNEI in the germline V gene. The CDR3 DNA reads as TGTGCCAGTAGACGGGGGGATACGCAGTATTTT. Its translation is CASRRGDTQYF.

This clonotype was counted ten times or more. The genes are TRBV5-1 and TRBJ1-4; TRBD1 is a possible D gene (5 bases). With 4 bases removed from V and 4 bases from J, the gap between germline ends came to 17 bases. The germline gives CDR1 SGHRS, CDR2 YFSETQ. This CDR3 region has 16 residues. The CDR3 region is CASSGQGVFGNEKLFF. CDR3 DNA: TGCGCCAGCAGCGGGCAGGGTGTGTTTGGTAATGAAAAACTGTTTTTT.

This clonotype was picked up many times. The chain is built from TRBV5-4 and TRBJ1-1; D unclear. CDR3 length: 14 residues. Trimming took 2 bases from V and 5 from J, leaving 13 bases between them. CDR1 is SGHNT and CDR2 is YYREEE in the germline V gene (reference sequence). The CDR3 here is CASSFWRVGTEAFF. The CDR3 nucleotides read TGTGCCAGCAGCTTTTGGCGGGTGGGAACTGAAGCTTTCTTT.

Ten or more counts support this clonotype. The CDR3 region has the DNA TGCAGCGCAAGACGACAGGGCGGAAACACCGGGGAGCTGTTTTTT. This translates into CSARRQGGNTGELFF. J is TRBJ2-2 and V is TRBV29-1, with TRBD1 matching over 7 bases. V gave up 7 bases and J gave up 2 bases; unmatched junction bases: 10. Germline CDR1 reads SQVTM; CDR2 reads ANQGSEA. This CDR3 spans 15 amino acids.

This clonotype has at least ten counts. The CDR3 region has the DNA TGCAGTGCTAGAGGGACTGGAGGTTACGAGCAGTACTTC. This encodes CSARGTGGYEQYF. This chain uses TRBV20-1 with TRBJ2-7; D may be TRBD2 (5 bases). CDR1 DFQATT and CDR2 SNEGSKA come from the germline V gene (reference sequence). CDR3 length equals 13 residues. The ends were cut back, 1 base at V and 4 bases at J, with 11 bases in the middle.

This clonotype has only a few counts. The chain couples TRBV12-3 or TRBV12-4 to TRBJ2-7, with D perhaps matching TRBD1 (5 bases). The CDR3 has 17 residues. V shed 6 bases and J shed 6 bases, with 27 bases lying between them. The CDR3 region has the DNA TGTGCCAGCAGCCCACCCCGAGGCAGGGTCGGCGCATCCGAGCAGTACTTC. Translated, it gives CASSPPRGRVGASEQYF.

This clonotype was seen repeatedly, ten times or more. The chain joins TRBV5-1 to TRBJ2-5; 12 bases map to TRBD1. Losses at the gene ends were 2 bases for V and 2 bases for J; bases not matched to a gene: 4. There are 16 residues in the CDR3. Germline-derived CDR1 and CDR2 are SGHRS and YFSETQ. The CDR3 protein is CASSLGTGGLQETQYF. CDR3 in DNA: TGCGCCAGCAGCTTAGGGACAGGGGGCTTACAAGAGACCCAGTACTTC.

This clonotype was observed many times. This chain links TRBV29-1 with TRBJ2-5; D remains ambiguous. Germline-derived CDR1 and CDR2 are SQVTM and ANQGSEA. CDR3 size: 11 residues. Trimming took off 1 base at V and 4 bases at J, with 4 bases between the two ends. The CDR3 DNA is TGCAGCGTTGAAGGGGGAGAGACCCAGTACTTC. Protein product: CSVEGGETQYF.

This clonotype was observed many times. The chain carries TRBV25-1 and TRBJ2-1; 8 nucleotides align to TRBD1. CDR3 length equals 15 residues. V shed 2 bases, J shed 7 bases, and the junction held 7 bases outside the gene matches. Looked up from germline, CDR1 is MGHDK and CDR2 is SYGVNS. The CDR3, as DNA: TGTGCCAGCAGTGAAAAAAGGACAGGGTGGAATGAGCAGTTCTTC. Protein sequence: CASSEKRTGWNEQFF.

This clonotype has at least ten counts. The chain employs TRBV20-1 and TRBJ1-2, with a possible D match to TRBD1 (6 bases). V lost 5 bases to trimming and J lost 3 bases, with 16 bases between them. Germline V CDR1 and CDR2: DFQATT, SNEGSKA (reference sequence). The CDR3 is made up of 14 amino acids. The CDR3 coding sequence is TGCAGTGCTCCAGGGGACCATAGGGACTATGGCTACACCTTC. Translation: CSAPGDHRDYGYTF.

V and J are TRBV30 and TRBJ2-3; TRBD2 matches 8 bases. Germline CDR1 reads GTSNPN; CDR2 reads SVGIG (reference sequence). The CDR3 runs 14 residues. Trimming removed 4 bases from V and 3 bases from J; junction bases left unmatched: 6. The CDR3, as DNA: TGTGCCTGGACCCGGGGGGGCCGGACAGATACGCAGTATTTT. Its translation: CAWTRGGRTDTQYF. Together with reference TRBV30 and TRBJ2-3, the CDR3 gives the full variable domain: SQTIHQWPATLVQPVGSPLSLECTVEGTSNPNLYWYRQAAGRGLQLLFYSVGIGQISSEVPQNLSASRPQDRQFILSSKKLLLSDSGFYLCAWTRGGRTDTQYFGPGTRLTVL.